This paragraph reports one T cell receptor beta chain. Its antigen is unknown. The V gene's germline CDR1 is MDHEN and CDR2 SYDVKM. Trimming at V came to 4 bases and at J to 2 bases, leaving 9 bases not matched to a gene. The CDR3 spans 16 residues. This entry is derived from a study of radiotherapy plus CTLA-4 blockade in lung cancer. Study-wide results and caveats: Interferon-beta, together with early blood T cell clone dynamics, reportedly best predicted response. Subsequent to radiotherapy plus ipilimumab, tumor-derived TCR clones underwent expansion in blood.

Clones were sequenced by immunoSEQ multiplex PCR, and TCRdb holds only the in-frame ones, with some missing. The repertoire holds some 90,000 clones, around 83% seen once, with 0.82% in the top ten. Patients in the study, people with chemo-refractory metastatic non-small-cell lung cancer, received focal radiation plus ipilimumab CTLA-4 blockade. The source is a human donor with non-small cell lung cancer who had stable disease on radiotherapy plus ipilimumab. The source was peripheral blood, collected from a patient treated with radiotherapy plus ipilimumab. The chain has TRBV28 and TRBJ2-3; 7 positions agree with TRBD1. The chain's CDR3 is CASSSSGTAYTDTQYF. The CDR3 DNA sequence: TGTGCCAGCAGTTCCTCCGGGACAGCATACACAGATACGCAGTATTTT.